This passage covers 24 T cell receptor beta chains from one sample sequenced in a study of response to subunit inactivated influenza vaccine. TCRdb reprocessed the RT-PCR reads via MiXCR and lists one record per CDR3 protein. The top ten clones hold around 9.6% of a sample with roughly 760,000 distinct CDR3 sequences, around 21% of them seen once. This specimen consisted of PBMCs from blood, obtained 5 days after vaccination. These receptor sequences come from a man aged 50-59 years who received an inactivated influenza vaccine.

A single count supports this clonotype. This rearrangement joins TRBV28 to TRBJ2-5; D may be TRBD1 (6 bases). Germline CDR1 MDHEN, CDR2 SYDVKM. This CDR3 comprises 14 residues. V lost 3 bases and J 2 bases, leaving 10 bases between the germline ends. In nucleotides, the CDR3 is TGTGCCAGCAGTTTCGACAGGATACAAGAGACCCAGTACTTC. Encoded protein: CASSFDRIQETQYF.

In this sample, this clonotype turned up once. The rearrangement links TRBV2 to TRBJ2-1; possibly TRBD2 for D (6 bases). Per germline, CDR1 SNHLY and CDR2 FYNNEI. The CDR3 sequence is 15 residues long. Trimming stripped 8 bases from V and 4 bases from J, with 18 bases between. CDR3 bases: TGTGCCAGCGGAATGGGAGCTAGCGTGTACAATGAGCAGTTCTTC. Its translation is CASGMGASVYNEQFF.

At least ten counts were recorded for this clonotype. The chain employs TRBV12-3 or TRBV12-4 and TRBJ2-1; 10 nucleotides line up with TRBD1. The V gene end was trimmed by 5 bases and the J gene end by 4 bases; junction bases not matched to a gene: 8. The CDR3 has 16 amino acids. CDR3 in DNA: TGTGCCAGCAGTCCCGGGGGGACAGGGGTTTACAATGAGCAGTTCTTC. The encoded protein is CASSPGGTGVYNEQFF.

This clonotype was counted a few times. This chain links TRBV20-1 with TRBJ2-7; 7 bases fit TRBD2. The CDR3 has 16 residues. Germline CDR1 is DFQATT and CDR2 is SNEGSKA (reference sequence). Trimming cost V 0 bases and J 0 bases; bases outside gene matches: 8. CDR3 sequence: CSARDPAGTNSYEQYF. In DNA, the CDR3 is TGCAGTGCTAGAGATCCGGCAGGGACTAACTCCTACGAGCAGTACTTC.

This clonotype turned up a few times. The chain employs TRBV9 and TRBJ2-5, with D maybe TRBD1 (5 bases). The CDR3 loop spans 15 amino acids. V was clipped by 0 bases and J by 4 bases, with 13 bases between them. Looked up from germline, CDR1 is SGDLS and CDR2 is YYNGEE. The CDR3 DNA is TGTGCCAGCAGCGTAGGGACAACCAGTCGAGAGACCCAGTACTTC. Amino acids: CASSVGTTSRETQYF.

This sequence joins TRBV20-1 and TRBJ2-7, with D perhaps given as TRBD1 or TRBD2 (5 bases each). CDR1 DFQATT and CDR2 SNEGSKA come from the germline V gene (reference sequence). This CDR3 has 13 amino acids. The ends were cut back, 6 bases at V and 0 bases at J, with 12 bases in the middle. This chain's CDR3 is CSALGGTSYEQYF. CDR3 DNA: TGCAGTGCCCTGGGTGGGACCTCCTACGAGCAGTACTTC.

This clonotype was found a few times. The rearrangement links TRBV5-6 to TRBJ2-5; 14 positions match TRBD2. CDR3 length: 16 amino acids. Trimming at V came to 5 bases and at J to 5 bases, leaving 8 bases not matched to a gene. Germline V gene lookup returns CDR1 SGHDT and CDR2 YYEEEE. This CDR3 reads CASRFAGLAGEETQYF. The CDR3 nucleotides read TGTGCCAGCAGGTTCGCGGGACTAGCGGGAGAGGAGACCCAGTACTTC.

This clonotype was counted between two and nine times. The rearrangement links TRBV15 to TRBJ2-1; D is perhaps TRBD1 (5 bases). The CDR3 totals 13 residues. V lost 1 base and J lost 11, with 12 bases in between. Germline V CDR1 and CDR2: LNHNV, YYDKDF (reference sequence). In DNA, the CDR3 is TGTGCCACCAGCAGAGGGGGCCGGCCCCAGCAGTTCTTC. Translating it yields CATSRGGRPQQFF.

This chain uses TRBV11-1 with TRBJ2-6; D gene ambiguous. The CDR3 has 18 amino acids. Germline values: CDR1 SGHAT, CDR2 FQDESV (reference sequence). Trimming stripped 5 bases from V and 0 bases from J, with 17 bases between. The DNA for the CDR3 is TGTGCCAGCAGCCTTAGGCCGATGGCCCTCTCTGGGGCCAACGTCCTGACTTTC. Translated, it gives CASSLRPMALSGANVLTF. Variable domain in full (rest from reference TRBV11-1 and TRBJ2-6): EAEVAQSPRYKITEKSQAVAFWCDPISGHATLYWYRQILGQGPELLVQFQDESVVDDSQLPKDRFSAERLKGVDSTLKIQPAELGDSAMYLCASSLRPMALSGANVLTFGAGSRLTVL.

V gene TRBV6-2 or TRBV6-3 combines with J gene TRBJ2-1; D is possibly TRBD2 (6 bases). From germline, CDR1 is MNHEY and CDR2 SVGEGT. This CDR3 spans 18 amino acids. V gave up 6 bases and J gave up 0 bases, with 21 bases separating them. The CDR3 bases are TGTGCCAGCAGCCCGGCGGGACTTCGCCGAAGCTCCTACAATGAGCAGTTCTTC. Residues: CASSPAGLRRSSYNEQFF.

The chain's CDR3 is CASSLIRVGAYVLTF. DNA for the CDR3: TGTGCCAGCAGCTTAATCCGGGTAGGCGCCTACGTCCTGACTTTC. The gene calls are TRBV7-2 and TRBJ2-6; D ambiguous. Per germline, CDR1 SGHTA and CDR2 FQGNSA. The CDR3 loop spans 15 amino acids. V lost 2 bases and J 11 bases, leaving 16 bases between the germline ends. Full variable domain (rest looked up from reference TRBV7-2 and TRBJ2-6): GAGVSQSPSNKVTEKGKDVELRCDPISGHTALYWYRQSLGQGLEFLIYFQGNSAPDKSGLPSDRFSAERTGGSVSTLTIQRTQQEDSAVYLCASSLIRVGAYVLTFGAGSRLTVL.

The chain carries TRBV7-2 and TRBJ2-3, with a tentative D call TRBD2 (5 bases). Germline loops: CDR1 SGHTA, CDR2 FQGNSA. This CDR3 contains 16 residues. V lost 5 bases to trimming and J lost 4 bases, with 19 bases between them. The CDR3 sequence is CASSSLRLAGADTQYF. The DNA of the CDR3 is TGTGCCAGCAGCAGCCTAAGGCTTGCGGGCGCAGATACGCAGTATTTT. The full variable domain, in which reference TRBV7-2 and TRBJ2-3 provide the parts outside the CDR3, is GAGVSQSPSNKVTEKGKDVELRCDPISGHTALYWYRQSLGQGLEFLIYFQGNSAPDKSGLPSDRFSAERTGGSVSTLTIQRTQQEDSAVYLCASSSLRLAGADTQYFGPGTRLTVL.

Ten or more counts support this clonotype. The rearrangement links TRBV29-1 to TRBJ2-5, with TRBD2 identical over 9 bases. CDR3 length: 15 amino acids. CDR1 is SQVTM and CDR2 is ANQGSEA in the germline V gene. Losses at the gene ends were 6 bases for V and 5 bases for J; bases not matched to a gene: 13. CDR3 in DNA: TGCAGCGTCTGGGGGATAGCGGGGGAAATTGAGACCCAGTACTTC. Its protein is CSVWGIAGEIETQYF.

The CDR3: CASSLSGRGKNTEAFF. For the CDR3, the DNA is TGCGCCAGCAGCTTGTCCGGCAGGGGAAAGAACACTGAAGCTTTCTTT. This chain joins TRBV5-1 and TRBJ1-1; possible D gene TRBD1, 6 bases. The CDR3 is made up of 16 amino acids. Germline CDR1 SGHRS, CDR2 YFSETQ. V dropped 1 base and J dropped 1 base, with 14 bases sitting between them.

CDR3 sequence: CAWSRGYRLAGYTF. CDR3 bases: TGTGCCTGGAGTCGAGGTTATAGGCTGGCTGGCTACACCTTC. The V and J genes are TRBV30 and TRBJ1-2; D gene unclear. Looked up from germline, CDR1 is GTSNPN and CDR2 is SVGIG (reference sequence). The CDR3 consists of 14 residues. Trimming took 2 bases from V and 7 from J, leaving 17 bases between them. Looking up the rest from reference TRBV30 and TRBJ1-2 gives the full variable domain: SQTIHQWPATLVQPVGSPLSLECTVEGTSNPNLYWYRQAAGRGLQLLFYSVGIGQISSEVPQNLSASRPQDRQFILSSKKLLLSDSGFYLCAWSRGYRLAGYTFGSGTRLTVV.

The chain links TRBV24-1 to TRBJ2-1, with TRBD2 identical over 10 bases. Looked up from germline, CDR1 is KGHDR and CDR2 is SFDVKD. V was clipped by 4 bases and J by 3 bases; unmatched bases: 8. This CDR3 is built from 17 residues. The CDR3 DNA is TGTGCCACCAGTGACGCAACGACTAGCGGGCACTACAATGAGCAGTTCTTC. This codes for CATSDATTSGHYNEQFF.

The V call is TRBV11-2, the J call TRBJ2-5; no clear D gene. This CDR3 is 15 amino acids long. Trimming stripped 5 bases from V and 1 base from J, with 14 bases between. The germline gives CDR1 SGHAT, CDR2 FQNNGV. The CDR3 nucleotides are TGTGCCAGCAGCCAACCCCAACTCATCCAAGAGACCCAGTACTTC. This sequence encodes CASSQPQLIQETQYF.

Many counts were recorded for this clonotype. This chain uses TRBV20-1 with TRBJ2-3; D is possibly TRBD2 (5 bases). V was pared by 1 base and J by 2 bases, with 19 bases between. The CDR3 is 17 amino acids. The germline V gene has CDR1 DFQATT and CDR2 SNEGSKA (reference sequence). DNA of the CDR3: TGCAGTGCTAGAGCCATCGGTGCGGACTTTCACACAGATACGCAGTATTTT. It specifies CSARAIGADFHTDTQYF.

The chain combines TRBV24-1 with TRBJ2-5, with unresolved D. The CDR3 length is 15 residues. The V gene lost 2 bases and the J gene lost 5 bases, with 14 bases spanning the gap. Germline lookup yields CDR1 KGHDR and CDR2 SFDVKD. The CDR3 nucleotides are TGTGCCACCAGTGATTCAAGTTCCCTGGAGGAGACCCAGTACTTC. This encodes CATSDSSSLEETQYF.

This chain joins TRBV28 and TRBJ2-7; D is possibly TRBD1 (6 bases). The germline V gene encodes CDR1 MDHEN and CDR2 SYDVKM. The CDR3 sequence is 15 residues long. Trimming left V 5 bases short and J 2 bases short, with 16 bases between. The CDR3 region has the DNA TGTGCCAGCAGTGAACGGACAGCTAGAACCTACGAGCAGTACTTC. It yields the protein CASSERTARTYEQYF. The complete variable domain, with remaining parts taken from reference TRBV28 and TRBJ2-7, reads DVKVTQSSRYLVKRTGEKVFLECVQDMDHENMFWYRQDPGLGLRLIYFSYDVKMKEKGDIPEGYSVSREKKERFSLILESASTNQTSMYLCASSERTARTYEQYFGPGTRLTVT.

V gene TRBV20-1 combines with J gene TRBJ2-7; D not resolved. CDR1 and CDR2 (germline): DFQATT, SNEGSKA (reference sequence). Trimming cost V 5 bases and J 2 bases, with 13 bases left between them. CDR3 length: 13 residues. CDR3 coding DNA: TGCAGTGCTTACCGGACGGGCGCCTACGAGCAGTACTTC. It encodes CSAYRTGAYEQYF.

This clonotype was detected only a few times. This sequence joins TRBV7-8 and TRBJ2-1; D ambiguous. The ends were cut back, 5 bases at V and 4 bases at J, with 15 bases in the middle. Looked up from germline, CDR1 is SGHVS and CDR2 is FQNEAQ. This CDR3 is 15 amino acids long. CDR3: CASSPSRGLYNEQFF. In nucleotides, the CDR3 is TGTGCCAGCAGCCCCTCGAGAGGATTGTACAATGAGCAGTTCTTC.

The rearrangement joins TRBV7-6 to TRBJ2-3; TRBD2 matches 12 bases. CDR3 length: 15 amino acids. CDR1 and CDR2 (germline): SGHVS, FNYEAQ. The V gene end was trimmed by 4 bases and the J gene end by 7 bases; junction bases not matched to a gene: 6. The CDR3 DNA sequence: TGTGCCAGCAGCTCCCCGACTAGCGGGAGTAATACGCAGTATTTT. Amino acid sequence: CASSSPTSGSNTQYF.

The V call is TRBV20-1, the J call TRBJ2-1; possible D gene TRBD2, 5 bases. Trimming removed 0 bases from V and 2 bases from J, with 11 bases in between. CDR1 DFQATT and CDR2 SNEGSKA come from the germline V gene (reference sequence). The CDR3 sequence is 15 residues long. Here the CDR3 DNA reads TGCAGTGCTAGAGATCTCGGGGTCCCCTACAATGAGCAGTTCTTC. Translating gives CSARDLGVPYNEQFF.